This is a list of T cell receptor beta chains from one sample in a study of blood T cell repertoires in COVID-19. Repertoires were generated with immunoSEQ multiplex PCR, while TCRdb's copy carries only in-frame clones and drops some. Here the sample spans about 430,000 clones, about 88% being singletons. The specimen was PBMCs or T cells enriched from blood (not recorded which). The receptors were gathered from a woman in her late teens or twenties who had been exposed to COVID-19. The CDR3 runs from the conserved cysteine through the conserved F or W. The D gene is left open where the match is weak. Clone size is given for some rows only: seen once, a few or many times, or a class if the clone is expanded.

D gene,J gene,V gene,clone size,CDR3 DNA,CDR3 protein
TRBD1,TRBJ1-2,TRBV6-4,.,TGTGCCAGCAGCCTCACGGACAGGGGAAACTATGGCTACACCTTC,CASSLTDRGNYGYTF
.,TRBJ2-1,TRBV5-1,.,TGCGCCAGCAGCTTGGGACCTCCGGGATATACCAATGAGCAGTTCTTC,CASSLGPPGYTNEQFF
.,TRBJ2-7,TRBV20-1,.,TGCAGTGGGACAGCCGACTACGAGCAGTACTTC,CSGTADYEQYF
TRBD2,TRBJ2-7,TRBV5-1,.,TGCGCCAGCAGCAGACTAGCGGGAGGCTACGAGCAGTACTTC,CASSRLAGGYEQYF
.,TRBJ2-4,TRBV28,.,TGTGCCAGCAGTTTAACAGGCATCTTAGCCAAAAACATTCAGTACTTC,CASSLTGILAKNIQYF
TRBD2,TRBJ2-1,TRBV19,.,TGTGCCAGTAAAACGGAAAGCGGGGAGCGGTTCTTC,CASKTESGERFF
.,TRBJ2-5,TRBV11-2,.,TGTGCCAGCACCATGGGACGGGGGGAGACCCAGTACTTC,CASTMGRGETQYF
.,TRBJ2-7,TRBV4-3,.,TGCGCCAGCAGCGACGGGTTAAGTTCCTACGAGCAGTACTTC,CASSDGLSSYEQYF
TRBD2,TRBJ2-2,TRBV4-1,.,TGCGCCAGCAGCCAAGATCCCCCGGAACTAGCGGGAATTTACGCGAACACCGGGGAGCTGTTTTTT,CASSQDPPELAGIYANTGELFF
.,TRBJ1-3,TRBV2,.,TGTGCCAGCAGTGAAGAACTGCCTGGAAACACCATATATTTT,CASSEELPGNTIYF
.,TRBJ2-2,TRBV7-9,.,TGTGCCAGCAGCTTCTTGGGGGCCCCGAACACCGGGGAGCTGTTTTTT,CASSFLGAPNTGELFF
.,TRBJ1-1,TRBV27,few,TGTGCCAGCAGTTTGCAGGGGTACTACACTGAAGCTTTCTTT,CASSLQGYYTEAFF
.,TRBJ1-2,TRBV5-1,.,TGCGCCAGCAGCGGGCGGGACCTGGCTGGCTACACCTTC,CASSGRDLAGYTF
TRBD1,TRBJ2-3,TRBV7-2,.,TGTGCCAGCAGCTTAACCCCTCCAGGGGGTACAGATACGCAGTATTTT,CASSLTPPGGTDTQYF
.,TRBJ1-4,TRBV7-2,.,TGTGCCAGCAGCTTATCGGGGGTTGCTGAAAAACTGTTTTTT,CASSLSGVAEKLFF
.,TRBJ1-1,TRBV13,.,TGTGCCAGCAGGTCCGGGACACCGAACACTGAAGCTTTCTTT,CASRSGTPNTEAFF
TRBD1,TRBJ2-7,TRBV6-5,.,TGTGCCAGCAGTACCTCCGGGACAGGGATCTACGAGCAGTACTTC,CASSTSGTGIYEQYF
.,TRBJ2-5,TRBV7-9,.,TGTGCCAGCAGCCAGACAGGCGGCGTCCAAGAGACCCAGTACTTC,CASSQTGGVQETQYF